The rows below give T cell receptor beta chains drawn from one sample of a study of regulatory dendritic cells for organ transplantation. Assay: immunoSEQ multiplex PCR; the TCRdb copy retains only in-frame clones and omits some. The data hold fewer than 40,000 clones, with roughly nine tenths observed a single time. The sample taken for sequencing was naive CD4+ T cells from blood. The receptors stem from a human donor in good health. Both conserved end residues are part of each CDR3. Each record gives: V gene, J gene, CDR3 protein.

v_gene: TRBV28
j_gene: TRBJ1-6
CDR3aa: CASSLSPGWGSPLHF

v_gene: TRBV5-1
j_gene: TRBJ2-5
CDR3aa: CASSLLAGEETQYF

v_gene: TRBV7-9
j_gene: TRBJ2-3
CDR3aa: CASSFWGSSTDTQYF

v_gene: TRBV7-2
j_gene: TRBJ2-5
CDR3aa: CASSLGFWQSAQYF

v_gene: TRBV2
j_gene: TRBJ1-6
CDR3aa: CASSEQMTSPLHF

v_gene: TRBV9
j_gene: TRBJ1-1
CDR3aa: CASSVGPDPEAFF

v_gene: TRBV10-3
j_gene: TRBJ2-1
CDR3aa: CAISEWKGRINEQFF

v_gene: TRBV27
j_gene: TRBJ2-3
CDR3aa: CASSLRGLWRGGTDTQYF

v_gene: TRBV28
j_gene: TRBJ1-5
CDR3aa: CASNTGGNQPQHF

v_gene: TRBV30
j_gene: TRBJ2-1
CDR3aa: CAWSVPSGLAGVEQFF

v_gene: TRBV19
j_gene: TRBJ2-5
CDR3aa: CASSIRFQKETQYF

v_gene: TRBV29-1
j_gene: TRBJ2-5
CDR3aa: CSVGDRVQETQYF

v_gene: TRBV28
j_gene: TRBJ2-3
CDR3aa: CASSSQIDGSTDTQYF

v_gene: TRBV4-3
j_gene: TRBJ1-2
CDR3aa: CASSRELGAGLYGYTF

v_gene: TRBV6-5
j_gene: TRBJ1-1
CDR3aa: CASTYGVNTEAFF

v_gene: TRBV19
j_gene: TRBJ2-7
CDR3aa: CASSMGGSLSYEQYF

v_gene: TRBV5-8
j_gene: TRBJ1-4
CDR3aa: CASSLSVGRSIEKLFF

v_gene: TRBV27
j_gene: TRBJ2-5
CDR3aa: CASSRRGVEGTQYF

v_gene: TRBV7-2
j_gene: TRBJ2-3
CDR3aa: CASSLERIEDTQYF

v_gene: TRBV11-2
j_gene: TRBJ1-4
CDR3aa: CASSFRGQGRYEKLFF

v_gene: TRBV14
j_gene: TRBJ2-7
CDR3aa: CASSQDRWEIYEQYF

v_gene: TRBV19
j_gene: TRBJ1-1
CDR3aa: CASSIDARGLDTEAFF

v_gene: TRBV6-5
j_gene: TRBJ2-1
CDR3aa: CASSYGSMYNEQFF

v_gene: TRBV6-5
j_gene: TRBJ2-7
CDR3aa: CASSLEYYEQYF

v_gene: TRBV19
j_gene: TRBJ1-5
CDR3aa: CASSIPIGGGQPQHF

v_gene: TRBV14
j_gene: TRBJ1-1
CDR3aa: CAGSQEGNTEAFF

v_gene: TRBV4-2
j_gene: TRBJ2-5
CDR3aa: CASSQDLRTSGSKETQYF

v_gene: TRBV7-2
j_gene: TRBJ2-7
CDR3aa: CASSPPGQGIYEQYF

v_gene: TRBV23-1
j_gene: TRBJ2-5
CDR3aa: CASSQSMTSGLQETQYF

v_gene: TRBV5-1
j_gene: TRBJ2-5
CDR3aa: CASSLQETQYF

v_gene: TRBV18
j_gene: TRBJ2-7
CDR3aa: CASSELAGGQYEQYF

v_gene: TRBV2
j_gene: TRBJ2-3
CDR3aa: CASSEIQVLRDTQYF

v_gene: TRBV7-3
j_gene: TRBJ2-5
CDR3aa: CASSLGPGTRTQYF

v_gene: TRBV5-6
j_gene: TRBJ2-2
CDR3aa: CASSLVLSLNTGELFF

v_gene: TRBV10-3
j_gene: TRBJ2-1
CDR3aa: CAISASQGMQFF

v_gene: TRBV7-2
j_gene: TRBJ1-3
CDR3aa: CASSSLWSSTGNTIYF

v_gene: TRBV4-2
j_gene: TRBJ1-4
CDR3aa: CASSPGTVNNEKLFF

v_gene: TRBV13
j_gene: TRBJ2-3
CDR3aa: CASSLARRAPDIPTDTQYF

v_gene: TRBV27
j_gene: TRBJ1-4
CDR3aa: CASSSQGALVTKLFF